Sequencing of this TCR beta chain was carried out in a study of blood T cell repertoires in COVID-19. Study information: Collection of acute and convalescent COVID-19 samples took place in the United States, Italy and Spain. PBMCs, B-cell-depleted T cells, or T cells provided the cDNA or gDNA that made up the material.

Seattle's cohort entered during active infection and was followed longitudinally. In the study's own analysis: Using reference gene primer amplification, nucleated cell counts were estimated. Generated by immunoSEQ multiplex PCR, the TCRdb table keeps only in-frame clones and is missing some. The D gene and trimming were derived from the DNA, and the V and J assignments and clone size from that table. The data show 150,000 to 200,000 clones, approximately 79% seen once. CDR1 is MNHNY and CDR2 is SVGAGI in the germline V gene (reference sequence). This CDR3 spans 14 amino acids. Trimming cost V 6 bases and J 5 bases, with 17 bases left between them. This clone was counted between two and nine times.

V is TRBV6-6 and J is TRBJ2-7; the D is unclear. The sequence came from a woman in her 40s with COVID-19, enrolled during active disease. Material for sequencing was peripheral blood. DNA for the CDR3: TGTGCCAGCAGCGACGCAGGTCCTTGGGACGAGCAGTACTTC. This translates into CASSDAGPWDEQYF.